The clone carrying this TCR beta chain was detected only once. Germline V gene sequence: CDR1 LNHDA, CDR2 SQIVND (reference sequence). This CDR3 region has 18 residues. The germline V and J ends were trimmed by 3 bases and 7 bases, with 25 bases remaining between them. Libraries were prepared by immunoSEQ multiplex PCR; TCRdb keeps only in-frame clonotypes and omits some of them. The repertoire includes under 100,000 clones, more than 85% of them detected once, and 1.5% to 2% sits in the top ten. The data are from a study of T cell changes during pregnancy in multiple sclerosis. The rearrangement links TRBV19 to TRBJ2-1; D might be TRBD1 (6 bases). Sequencing was performed on peripheral blood, taken in the first trimester of pregnancy. This sequence originates from a female donor in good health, enrolled as a control in a pregnancy study. CDR3 region: CASSIFLGSGALTNEQFF. Here the CDR3 DNA reads TGTGCCAGTAGTATTTTTTTAGGTTCAGGGGCTTTAACGAATGAGCAGTTCTTC.